These 15 T cell receptor beta chains came from one sample sequenced in a study of blood T cells in healthy people across ages. A J-beta primer mix and a sample-barcoded 5' primer were used in a second PCR of about 6 to 12 cycles. TCRdb recomputed calls from the 5' RACE reads with MiXCR, one row per CDR3 protein. The data contain about 2 million distinct CDR3 sequences, roughly 50% of them singletons. The sample comprised blood. The source is a woman aged 40 to 50 in good health.

This chain connects TRBV4-3 to TRBJ2-5; 7 nucleotides match TRBD1. The CDR3 is 16 amino acids. The junction had 11 bases not matched to a gene; V was cut back by 0 bases and J by 7 bases. Germline CDR1 is LGHNA and CDR2 is YSLEER. CDR3 region: CASSQELRGPEGTQYF. CDR3 sequence (DNA): TGCGCCAGCAGCCAAGAGTTGAGGGGGCCCGAAGGGACCCAGTACTTC.

The J gene is TRBJ1-6, the V gene TRBV7-2; D is perhaps TRBD1 (6 bases). V lost 0 bases and J 4 bases, leaving 13 bases between the germline ends. Per the germline V gene, CDR1 is SGHTA and CDR2 is FQGNSA. This CDR3 region has 17 residues. CDR3 in amino acids: CASSLAPHREYNSPLHF. In DNA, the CDR3 is TGTGCCAGCAGCTTAGCTCCTCACAGGGAATATAATTCACCCCTCCACTTT.

The chain links TRBV2 to TRBJ2-1, with D perhaps matching TRBD2 (6 bases). Germline lookup yields CDR1 SNHLY and CDR2 FYNNEI. CDR3 size: 12 residues. Trimming removed 7 bases from V and 8 bases from J, with 12 bases in between. The CDR3 reads CASIKGRHEQFF. CDR3 sequence (DNA): TGTGCCAGCATCAAAGGGAGGCATGAGCAGTTCTTC.

The chain recombines TRBV24-1 with TRBJ2-5; D remains ambiguous. Germline CDR1 is KGHDR and CDR2 is SFDVKD. V was shortened by 5 bases and J by 1 base, with 10 bases between the two germline ends. The length of the CDR3 is 14 residues. The CDR3 nucleotides are TGTGCCACCAGTGGTAGATCAGTCCAAGAGACCCAGTACTTC. This sequence encodes CATSGRSVQETQYF.

The chain recombines TRBV2 with TRBJ2-1; 9 bases match TRBD1. Per germline, CDR1 SNHLY and CDR2 FYNNEI. V trimming: 8 bases; J trimming: 3 bases; junction bases outside the gene matches: 8. The CDR3 has 15 residues. This chain's CDR3 is CASLGGTGYYNEQFF. CDR3 DNA sequence: TGTGCCAGCTTAGGCGGGACAGGGTACTACAATGAGCAGTTCTTC. Full variable domain (outside the CDR3, taken from reference TRBV2 and TRBJ2-1): EPEVTQTPSHQVTQMGQEVILRCVPISNHLYFYWYRQILGQKVEFLVSFYNNEISEKSEIFDDQFSVERPDGSNFTLKIRSTKLEDSAMYFCASLGGTGYYNEQFFGPGTRLTVL.

As concerns this clonotype: The junction departs from the called germline gene at one end, perhaps through a read error. This chain joins TRBV9 and TRBJ2-3; weak D call: TRBD2 (5 bases). This CDR3 is built from 17 residues. CDR1 and CDR2 from the germline V gene are SGDLS and YYNGEE. The CDR3 coding sequence is TGTGCCGGCAGCGCCCCCAGTCGGGGAGCCCACACAGATACGCAGTATTTT. Its protein is CAGSAPSRGAHTDTQYF.

In this sample, this clonotype turned up a few times. This chain connects TRBV12-3 or TRBV12-4 to TRBJ2-7; 7 bases map to TRBD1. V trimming: 9 bases; J trimming: 3 bases; junction bases outside the gene matches: 8. CDR3 size: 13 residues. The chain's CDR3 is CASRDRDRYEQYF. The CDR3 DNA sequence: TGTGCCAGTCGCGACAGGGATCGCTACGAGCAGTACTTC.

The V and J genes are TRBV20-1 and TRBJ1-2; D is unresolved. With 0 bases removed from V and 8 bases from J, the gap between germline ends came to 13 bases. Germline values: CDR1 DFQATT, CDR2 SNEGSKA (reference sequence). This CDR3 has 13 amino acids. CDR3 in DNA: TGCAGTGCTAGAGATCCCGCGGAACGGGGCTACACCTTC. It yields the protein CSARDPAERGYTF.

CDR3 region: CASSPKTNTFDNEQFF. CDR3 coding DNA: TGTGCCAGCTCACCAAAGACTAACACCTTTGACAATGAGCAGTTCTTC. The chain carries TRBV18 and TRBJ2-1; D is possibly TRBD2 (5 bases). Germline V gene sequence: CDR1 KGHSH, CDR2 LQKENI. The CDR3 is 16 amino acids. The V gene lost 2 bases and the J gene lost 5 bases, with 16 bases spanning the gap.

The genes are TRBV7-2 and TRBJ2-7, with 13 bases fitting TRBD2. The CDR3 has 15 amino acids. With V trimmed by 3 bases and J by 6 bases, 5 bases remained unmatched. CDR1 and CDR2 from the germline V gene are SGHTA and FQGNSA. CDR3 sequence reads: CASSFGLAGEGEQYF. CDR3 bases: TGTGCCAGCAGCTTCGGACTAGCGGGGGAGGGCGAGCAGTACTTC.

This chain connects TRBV28 to TRBJ2-3; 8 bases map to TRBD2. There are 15 residues in the CDR3. In germline, CDR1 is MDHEN, CDR2 SYDVKM. Unmatched junction bases numbered 7, after V lost 1 base and J lost 7 bases. The CDR3, as DNA: TGTGCCAGCAGTTTATATCGGGGGGGCGTTAATACGCAGTATTTT. As protein: CASSLYRGGVNTQYF.

This clonotype was detected once. The V gene is TRBV27, the J gene TRBJ2-1; D might be TRBD1 (5 bases). The germline V and J ends were trimmed by 2 bases and 8 bases, with 16 bases remaining between them. Germline CDR1 reads MNHEY; CDR2 reads SMNVEV (reference sequence). The CDR3 spans 15 residues. CDR3 DNA: TGTGCCAGCAGTTTAATACCGGTCTTAGGGGATGAGCAGTTCTTC. Its translation: CASSLIPVLGDEQFF.

This clonotype was observed a few times. The CDR3 DNA sequence: TGTGCCATCTCAGGGGATAGCTCCTACAATGAGCAGTTCTTC. Residues: CAISGDSSYNEQFF. V usage is TRBV10-3 and J usage is TRBJ2-1, with TRBD1 as a possible D gene (6 bases). Germline V CDR1 and CDR2: ENHRY, SYGVKD. Trimming left V 8 bases short and J 0 bases short, with 11 bases between. This CDR3 comprises 14 residues.

V is TRBV27 and J is TRBJ2-1; 10 positions match TRBD1. V lost 8 bases, J lost 8 bases, and 9 bases stayed unmatched. This CDR3 spans 14 amino acids. The germline V gene encodes CDR1 MNHEY and CDR2 SMNVEV (reference sequence). DNA for the CDR3: TGTGCCAGCGGCGACAGGGGGCGCAGCGATGAGCAGTTCTTC. It codes for CASGDRGRSDEQFF.

The table lists this clonotype with a few counts. This chain connects TRBV28 to TRBJ2-7; D is perhaps TRBD2 (5 bases). The CDR3 totals 16 residues. The germline CDR1 and CDR2 sequences are MDHEN and SYDVKM. V was trimmed by 4 bases and J by 6 bases, leaving 22 bases between them. This CDR3 is CASSYETLGRGREQYF. The CDR3 DNA reads TGTGCCAGCAGTTATGAAACATTAGGGAGAGGTCGCGAGCAGTACTTC.